Below are 6 T cell receptor beta chains sequenced from a single sample in a study of blood T cells in healthy people across ages. It was with a sample-barcoded 5' primer and a J-beta primer mix that a second PCR of roughly 7 to 11 cycles was run. TCRdb called the 5' RACE reads again in MiXCR, with one record for every CDR3 protein. This table has roughly 800,000 distinct CDR3 sequences, over 45% appearing once. Sequenced material: blood. These receptor sequences come from a man aged 30 to 45 in good health.

This clonotype was seen only a few times. The chain has TRBV6-5 and TRBJ1-1; D is perhaps TRBD1 (5 bases). Trimming removed 6 bases at V and 7 bases at J, with 24 bases between. Per germline, CDR1 MNHEY and CDR2 SVGAGI. The length of the CDR3 is 16 residues. CDR3 in amino acids: CASSPVVAGGSNEAFF. CDR3 coding DNA: TGTGCCAGCAGCCCGGTTGTGGCGGGGGGATCGAATGAAGCTTTCTTT.

The gene calls are TRBV27 and TRBJ2-7; D is perhaps TRBD2 (6 bases). Trimming stripped 1 base from V and 4 bases from J, with 14 bases between. This CDR3 contains 15 residues. Germline V CDR1 and CDR2: MNHEY, SMNVEV (reference sequence). The CDR3: CASSLYPGGLYEQYF. The CDR3 nucleotides are TGTGCCAGCAGTTTATATCCAGGAGGGCTTTACGAGCAGTACTTC.

This clonotype was counted once. This sequence joins TRBV6-6 and TRBJ2-6; the D gene is possibly TRBD2 (6 bases). Germline V gene data show CDR1 as MNHNY and CDR2 as SVGAGI (reference sequence). V lost 5 bases and J 0 bases, leaving 11 bases between the germline ends. CDR3 size: 16 residues. The CDR3 sequence is CASSPPGGSGANVLTF. The CDR3 DNA reads TGTGCCAGCAGTCCCCCCGGGGGCTCTGGGGCCAACGTCCTGACTTTC.

V usage is TRBV6-5 and J usage is TRBJ1-2, with TRBD1 matching 7 bases. V was clipped by 5 bases and J by 7 bases; unmatched bases: 13. There are 15 residues in the CDR3. Germline-derived CDR1 and CDR2 are MNHEY and SVGAGI. CDR3 residues: CASSRTDRPAGGYTF. The CDR3, as DNA: TGTGCCAGCAGTCGAACGGACAGGCCGGCGGGTGGCTACACCTTC.

This chain connects TRBV25-1 to TRBJ2-4, with D perhaps matching TRBD1 (6 bases). The end of the DNA fits TRBJ2-7 better, so the J call may be wrong. The CDR3 runs to 15 residues. Germline CDR1 is MGHDK and CDR2 is SYGVNS. The DNA of the CDR3 is TGTGCCAGCAGTGCCCGGACAGTCTTCTCCTACGAGCAGTACTTC. Protein sequence: CASSARTVFSYEQYF.

The rearrangement joins TRBV28 to TRBJ2-1; perhaps TRBD2 as D (6 bases). CDR1 and CDR2 from the germline V gene are MDHEN and SYDVKM. Trimming pared 3 bases from V and 7 bases from J, leaving 13 bases between. The CDR3 covers 14 residues. The CDR3 is CASSFSLGRNEQFF. CDR3 sequence (DNA): TGTGCCAGCAGTTTCTCCCTCGGGAGAAATGAGCAGTTCTTC. The whole variable domain, remainder taken from reference TRBV28 and TRBJ2-1, is DVKVTQSSRYLVKRTGEKVFLECVQDMDHENMFWYRQDPGLGLRLIYFSYDVKMKEKGDIPEGYSVSREKKERFSLILESASTNQTSMYLCASSFSLGRNEQFFGPGTRLTVL.